Below are 16 T cell receptor beta chains sequenced from a single sample in a study of T cell responses to AZD1222 COVID-19 vaccine. Data came from immunoSEQ multiplex PCR; TCRdb stores just in-frame clones and leaves some out. The sample lists roughly 120,000 clones, about 85% occurring once. The sample consisted of peripheral blood, taken on day 0 of AZD1222 vaccination. All receptors derive from an adult in good health.

The CDR3 is CASSLGASTDTQYF. The CDR3 DNA reads TGCGCCAGCAGCTTGGGGGCTAGCACAGATACGCAGTATTTT. V and J are TRBV5-1 and TRBJ2-3; D is unclear. Between the trimmed V and J ends, which lost 0 bases and 0 bases, there was a span of 5 bases. This CDR3 is built from 14 residues. Germline loops: CDR1 SGHRS, CDR2 YFSETQ.

This chain connects TRBV19 to TRBJ1-5; 8 bases line up with TRBD1. V was clipped by 5 bases and J by 6 bases; unmatched bases: 9. CDR1 and CDR2 from the germline V gene are LNHDA and SQIVND (reference sequence). This CDR3 contains 15 residues. In nucleotides, the CDR3 is TGTGCCAGTAGTTTCCAGGACAGGGCAAGTCAGCCCCAGCATTTT. This encodes CASSFQDRASQPQHF.

The genes are TRBV28 and TRBJ1-2; 7 bases are a match to TRBD1. The junction had 8 bases not matched to a gene; V was cut back by 6 bases and J by 4 bases. The CDR3 contains 14 residues. Germline V gene lookup returns CDR1 MDHEN and CDR2 SYDVKM. The chain's CDR3 is CASSQQGLGYGYTF. CDR3 bases: TGTGCCAGCAGCCAACAGGGGTTGGGCTATGGCTACACCTTC.

The J gene is TRBJ1-5, the V gene TRBV6-2 or TRBV6-3; D remains ambiguous. Germline CDR1 reads MNHEY; CDR2 reads SVGEGT. Trimming cost V 4 bases and J 2 bases, with 18 bases left between them. The CDR3 loop spans 17 amino acids. DNA for the CDR3: TGTGCCAGCAGTTTCGAGGTATCCGGAGTAGGCAATCAGCCCCAGCATTTT. Translation gives CASSFEVSGVGNQPQHF.

The J gene is TRBJ2-1, the V gene TRBV5-1; 14 bases map to TRBD2. Germline V CDR1 and CDR2: SGHRS, YFSETQ. The junction had 8 bases not matched to a gene; V was cut back by 4 bases and J by 5 bases. This CDR3 is built from 17 residues. The CDR3 region has the DNA TGCGCCAGCAGCCGCTTGGGACTAGCGGGAGCTAACAATGAGCAGTTCTTC. Its translation is CASSRLGLAGANNEQFF.

The chain employs TRBV19 and TRBJ1-5; tentatively, D is TRBD1 (5 bases). The CDR3 covers 15 residues. Germline V CDR1 and CDR2: LNHDA, SQIVND (reference sequence). V shed 3 bases and J shed 4 bases, with 13 bases lying between them. The CDR3 DNA is TGTGCCAGTAGTATCGCGGGGGTCAGAAATCAGCCCCAGCATTTT. Protein: CASSIAGVRNQPQHF. Looking up the rest from reference TRBV19 and TRBJ1-5 gives the full variable domain: DGGITQSPKYLFRKEGQNVTLSCEQNLNHDAMYWYRQDPGQGLRLIYYSQIVNDFQKGDIAEGYSVSREKKESFPLTVTSAQKNPTAFYLCASSIAGVRNQPQHFGDGTRLSIL.

This clone was counted once. The chain recombines TRBV11-1 with TRBJ2-7; D possibly corresponds to TRBD2 (6 bases). The V end was cut by 6 bases, the J end by 2 bases, with 17 bases between. Germline V lookup: CDR1 SGHAT, CDR2 FQDESV (reference sequence). The CDR3 extends over 15 amino acids. In DNA, the CDR3 is TGTGCCAGCAGTGCCCGCCGGGGACTCCCCTACGAGCAGTACTTC. This codes for CASSARRGLPYEQYF.

The chain combines TRBV6-6 with TRBJ2-7; the match to TRBD2 covers 7 bases. This CDR3 contains 14 residues. V gave up 9 bases and J gave up 5 bases; unmatched junction bases: 13. Per the germline V gene, CDR1 is MNHNY and CDR2 is SVGAGI (reference sequence). The DNA for the CDR3 is TGTGCCAGTTGGCGGAGCGGGATACTCGACGAGCAGTACTTC. Protein sequence: CASWRSGILDEQYF.

This chain connects TRBV5-4 to TRBJ1-6; 9 nucleotides align to TRBD1. Germline CDR1 and CDR2: SGHNT and YYREEE (reference sequence). There are 18 residues in the CDR3. V lost 4 bases, J lost 10 bases, and 18 bases stayed unmatched. The CDR3 reads CASSRSTDRGMDGSPLHF. In DNA, the CDR3 is TGTGCCAGCAGCCGGAGTACGGACAGGGGAATGGATGGGTCACCCCTCCACTTT. Looking up the rest from reference TRBV5-4 and TRBJ1-6 gives the full variable domain: ETGVTQSPTHLIKTRGQQVTLRCSSQSGHNTVSWYQQALGQGPQFIFQYYREEENGRGNFPPRFSGLQFPNYSSELNVNALELDDSALYLCASSRSTDRGMDGSPLHFGNGTRLTVT.

This clone came up once. V and J are TRBV21-1 and TRBJ2-7; TRBD1 reflects the table's D call only, with no check against the DNA. TRBV21-1 corresponds to a pseudogene. The CDR3 covers 15 residues. The CDR3 protein is CASSNRDRGGNEQYF. The CDR3 DNA follows: TGTGCCAGCAGCAACAGAGACAGGGGAGGTAACGAGCAGTACTTC.

This clone was detected only once. This chain uses TRBV5-6 with TRBJ2-1, with 7 bases that match TRBD2. V gave up 0 bases and J gave up 4 bases; unmatched junction bases: 4. Germline CDR1 reads SGHDT; CDR2 reads YYEEEE. The CDR3 spans 15 residues. CDR3: CASSLGREKYNEQFF. In nucleotides, the CDR3 is TGTGCCAGCAGCTTGGGGCGGGAGAAATACAATGAGCAGTTCTTC. The complete variable domain, with remaining parts taken from reference TRBV5-6 and TRBJ2-1, reads DAGVTQSPTHLIKTRGQQVTLRCSPKSGHDTVSWYQQALGQGPQFIFQYYEEEERQRGNFPDRFSGHQFPNYSSELNVNALLLGDSALYLCASSLGREKYNEQFFGPGTRLTVL.

This clone was picked up a small number of times. The chain combines TRBV7-9 with TRBJ1-3; 7 positions match TRBD1. The CDR3 covers 13 residues. The V and J ends lost 7 bases and 1 base, in that order; junction bases with no gene match: 1. Germline values: CDR1 SEHNR, CDR2 FQNEAQ (reference sequence). The CDR3, as DNA: TGTGCCAGCATCAGGGGGTCTGGAAACACCATATATTTT. Translating it yields CASIRGSGNTIYF.

The chain joins TRBV3-1 (or the pseudogene TRBV3-2) to TRBJ2-1; 8 nucleotides agree with TRBD2. Germline trimming cut 4 bases from V and 7 bases from J; bases unmatched to any gene: 12. Germline lookup yields CDR1 LGHDT and CDR2 YNNKEL (reference sequence). The CDR3 consists of 16 residues. The CDR3 region is CASSRSFGLAANEQFF. Here the CDR3 DNA reads TGTGCCAGCAGCCGCTCATTCGGACTAGCCGCGAATGAGCAGTTCTTC.

This chain connects TRBV19 to TRBJ1-2; 7 bases map to TRBD1. The CDR3 covers 15 residues. V lost 6 bases, J lost 0 bases, and 7 bases stayed unmatched. Germline CDR1 and CDR2: LNHDA and SQIVND (reference sequence). CDR3 nucleotide sequence: TGTGCCAGTAGCATGCCGCAGGGGGCTAACTATGGCTACACCTTC. It yields the protein CASSMPQGANYGYTF.

The chain employs TRBV2 and TRBJ2-7, with D perhaps matching TRBD1 or TRBD2 (6 bases each). Between the trimmed V and J ends, which lost 1 base and 7 bases, there was a span of 14 bases. The CDR3 is 14 amino acids. The V gene's germline CDR1 is SNHLY and CDR2 FYNNEI. The DNA for the CDR3 is TGTGCCAGCAGTGAAGTTAGGGGGGCCGGAGAGCAGTACTTC. Protein: CASSEVRGAGEQYF.

J is TRBJ1-1 and V is TRBV11-2; D is ambiguous. The V gene lost 4 bases and the J gene lost 2 bases, with 14 bases spanning the gap. The CDR3 length is 15 residues. The V gene's germline CDR1 is SGHAT and CDR2 FQNNGV. In DNA, the CDR3 is TGTGCCAGCAGCTCACCGACACCTTTCAACACTGAAGCTTTCTTT. Residues: CASSSPTPFNTEAFF.